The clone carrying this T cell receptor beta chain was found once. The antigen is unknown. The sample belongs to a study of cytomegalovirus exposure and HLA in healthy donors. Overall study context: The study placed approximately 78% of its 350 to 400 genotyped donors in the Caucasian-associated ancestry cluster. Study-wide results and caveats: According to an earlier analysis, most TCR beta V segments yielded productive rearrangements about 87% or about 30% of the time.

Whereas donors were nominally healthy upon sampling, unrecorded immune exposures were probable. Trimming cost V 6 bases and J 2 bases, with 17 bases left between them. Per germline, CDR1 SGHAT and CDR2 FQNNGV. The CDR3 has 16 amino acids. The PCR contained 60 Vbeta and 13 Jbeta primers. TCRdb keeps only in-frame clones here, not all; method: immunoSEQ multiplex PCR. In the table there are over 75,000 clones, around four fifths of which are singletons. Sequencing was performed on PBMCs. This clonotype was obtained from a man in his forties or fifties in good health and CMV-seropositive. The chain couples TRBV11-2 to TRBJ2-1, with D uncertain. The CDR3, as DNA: TGTGCCAGCAGTTCTATAGAGTTAGAGACCTACAATGAGCAGTTCTTC. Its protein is CASSSIELETYNEQFF.